Listed below are T cell receptor beta chains from one sample, sequenced in a study of human T cells and chemical hapten exposure. TCRdb recomputed calls from the RACE reads with MiXCR, one row per CDR3 protein. The sample consists of 150,000 to 200,000 distinct CDR3 sequences, more than 25% of them appearing once. Specimen: whole blood, collected in connection with sensitization to the hapten diphenylcyclopropenone (DPC). The receptor set was obtained from a young woman with alopecia areata. Some clones in this sample may be carry-over from other donors' samples. Each CDR3 is given with its conserved first and last residue.

V gene: TRBV4-1
CDR3 protein: CASSQDRGGDTDNEQFF

V gene: TRBV28
CDR3 protein: CASSLGTATYEQYF

V gene: TRBV5-1
CDR3 protein: CASSGGLGMGETQYF

V gene: TRBV27
CDR3 protein: CASSLRLDYHEQFF

V gene: TRBV2
CDR3 protein: CASNLGSQAFF

V gene: TRBV3-1
CDR3 protein: CASSQRREVSPLHF

V gene: TRBV2
CDR3 protein: CASTRPGGLNSPLHF

V gene: TRBV6-6
CDR3 protein: CASSYKGRGRSQPQHF

V gene: TRBV6-2/TRBV6-3
CDR3 protein: CASSSPPGTGFNGYTF

V gene: TRBV4-3
CDR3 protein: CASSQDAGDDYGYTF

V gene: TRBV13
CDR3 protein: CASSSRQVHNEQFF

V gene: TRBV20-1
CDR3 protein: CSARDQTSGTPYEQYF

V gene: TRBV12-3/TRBV12-4
CDR3 protein: CASSFRIRGYNTGELFF

V gene: TRBV18
CDR3 protein: CASSYDRDGNTIYF

V gene: TRBV6-2/TRBV6-3
CDR3 protein: CASSYPSGSIQETQYF

V gene: TRBV4-1
CDR3 protein: CASSQDTSGGAPYNEQFF

V gene: TRBV20-1
CDR3 protein: CSATPGLAGFNEQFF

V gene: TRBV2
CDR3 protein: CASMGTYTDTQYF

V gene: TRBV5-1
CDR3 protein: CASSLDRGHTEQYF

V gene: TRBV5-5
CDR3 protein: CASSLGLVSYNEQFF

V gene: TRBV7-2
CDR3 protein: CASSFQAGGTDTQYF

V gene: TRBV28
CDR3 protein: CASQGGQGGRTEAFF

V gene: TRBV5-4
CDR3 protein: CASSLGAGYTDTQYF

V gene: TRBV29-1
CDR3 protein: CSVRERGRAGADTQYF